These 18 T cell receptor beta chains came from one sample sequenced in a study of CD8+ T cells in alopecia areata. Those with alopecia areata gave lesional scalp punch biopsies and peripheral blood. Extraction and reverse transcription of RNA yielded cDNA as the sequencing template. Only in-frame clones appear in the TCRdb table, and some are missing; sequencing was by immunoSEQ multiplex PCR. The profile covers thousands of clones, with around 69% appearing a single time and around 15% taken by the ten largest. Here the sequenced sample was skin, taken at week 0. The receptors were sampled from a human donor with alopecia areata.

The sample holds one count of this clone. CDR3 protein: CASSLGGRNGYTF. Here the CDR3 DNA reads TGTGCCAGCAGTTTAGGGGGGCGAAATGGCTACACCTTC. The J gene is TRBJ1-2, the V gene TRBV28; D is possibly TRBD1 (6 bases). V was shortened by 2 bases and J by 6 bases, with 10 bases between the two germline ends. In germline, CDR1 is MDHEN, CDR2 SYDVKM. There are 13 residues in the CDR3.

The chain couples TRBV7-8 to TRBJ2-7; weak D call: TRBD2 (5 bases). Germline CDR1 reads SGHVS; CDR2 reads FQNEAQ. Trimming shortened V by 5 bases and J by 0 bases, and 11 bases separated the two germline ends. The CDR3 covers 14 residues. CDR3 sequence: CASSPVGSSYEQYF. The CDR3 DNA is TGTGCCAGCAGCCCGGTGGGGAGCTCCTACGAGCAGTACTTC. Based on the CDR3 plus reference TRBV7-8 and TRBJ2-7, the full variable domain is GAGVSQSPRYKVAKRGQDVALRCDPISGHVSLFWYQQALGQGPEFLTYFQNEAQLDKSGLPSDRFFAERPEGSVSTLKIQRTQQEDSAVYLCASSPVGSSYEQYFGPGTRLTVT.

The rearrangement links TRBV7-2 to TRBJ2-3; TRBD1 might be the D (6 bases). V was pared by 2 bases and J by 3 bases, with 12 bases between. The CDR3 covers 15 residues. Per germline, CDR1 SGHTA and CDR2 FQGNSA. CDR3 in amino acids: CASSLWQGRTDTQYF. The CDR3 nucleotides read TGTGCCAGCAGCTTATGGCAGGGGAGAACAGATACGCAGTATTTT.

V and J are TRBV2 and TRBJ2-6; 7 bases are shared with TRBD1. Germline CDR1 and CDR2: SNHLY and FYNNEI. The CDR3 covers 17 residues. With 6 bases clipped from V and 0 bases from J, the junction kept 8 bases outside the gene matches. CDR3 protein: CASRADRVPSGANVLTF. DNA of the CDR3: TGTGCCAGCAGAGCAGACAGGGTCCCCTCTGGGGCCAACGTCCTGACTTTC.

CDR3 in amino acids: CASSLDSGNSPLHF. In nucleotides, the CDR3 is TGTGCCAGCAGCTTAGACTCAGGAAATTCACCCCTCCACTTT. This chain connects TRBV7-2 to TRBJ1-6; no definite D call. From germline, CDR1 is SGHTA and CDR2 FQGNSA. The germline V and J ends were trimmed by 1 base and 7 bases, with 8 bases remaining between them. The CDR3 spans 14 residues.

The chain employs TRBV4-3 and TRBJ1-2; D is unclear. Trimming removed 0 bases from V and 5 bases from J, with 16 bases in between. Germline assignment: CDR1 LGHNA and CDR2 YSLEER. The CDR3 extends over 16 amino acids. The CDR3 loop is CASSQEIWAGDYGYTF. The CDR3 DNA follows: TGCGCCAGCAGCCAAGAAATCTGGGCGGGCGATTATGGCTACACCTTC.

The chain recombines TRBV9 with TRBJ1-2; D gene ambiguous. Germline CDR1 reads SGDLS; CDR2 reads YYNGEE. CDR3 length: 15 amino acids. V lost 1 base and J lost 8, with 18 bases in between. The CDR3 DNA follows: TGTGCCAGCAGCGTATGGACCGTCCCCCTGCCGGGCTACACCTTC. Its translation is CASSVWTVPLPGYTF.

This clone is deemed large. The chain links TRBV10-1 to TRBJ2-1, with D perhaps given as TRBD1 or TRBD2 (6 bases each). CDR1 and CDR2 from the germline V gene are WNHNN and SYGVQD (reference sequence). The length of the CDR3 is 14 residues. Trimming stripped 4 bases from V and 7 bases from J, with 14 bases between. The DNA for the CDR3 is TGCGCCAGCAGTGTTGGAGGGGGAGTAAATGAGCAGTTCTTC. Residues: CASSVGGGVNEQFF.

The V gene is TRBV18, the J gene TRBJ2-7; TRBD1 might be the D (6 bases). Trimming pared 1 base from V and 4 bases from J, leaving 14 bases between. From germline, CDR1 is KGHSH and CDR2 LQKENI. The CDR3 consists of 15 residues. The CDR3, as DNA: TGTGCCAGCTCACCACAGAACAGGGCTCCTTACGAGCAGTACTTC. Residues: CASSPQNRAPYEQYF.

This clone was picked up one time. The chain employs TRBV6-1 and TRBJ1-2; D may be TRBD1 (5 bases). This CDR3 is 14 amino acids long. From germline, CDR1 is MNHNS and CDR2 SASEGT. V gave up 2 bases and J gave up 4 bases, with 11 bases separating them. This CDR3 is CASSESGGTYGYTF. DNA of the CDR3: TGTGCCAGCAGTGAATCGGGGGGAACCTATGGCTACACCTTC.

A note on this clone: Without the conserved terminal phenylalanine or tryptophan, this CDR3 likely stems from a read error. V usage is TRBV19 and J usage is TRBJ1-5, with unresolved D. V lost 7 bases to trimming and J lost 3 bases, with 13 bases between them. The CDR3 sequence is 14 residues long. Germline V gene sequence: CDR1 LNHDA, CDR2 SQIVND (reference sequence). The CDR3 loop reads CASTRSSNNQPQHL. In DNA form, the CDR3 reads TGTGCCAGTACGCGGAGTAGTAACAATCAGCCCCAGCATCTT.

This rearrangement joins TRBV7-2 to TRBJ1-5, with D possibly matching TRBD1 (5 bases). Looked up from germline, CDR1 is SGHTA and CDR2 is FQGNSA. V was shortened by 5 bases and J by 2 bases, with 7 bases between the two germline ends. The length of the CDR3 is 13 residues. For the CDR3, the DNA is TGTGCCAGCAGCCCACAGGGCAATCAGCCCCAGCATTTT. This codes for CASSPQGNQPQHF. Full variable domain (rest looked up from reference TRBV7-2 and TRBJ1-5): GAGVSQSPSNKVTEKGKDVELRCDPISGHTALYWYRQSLGQGLEFLIYFQGNSAPDKSGLPSDRFSAERTGGSVSTLTIQRTQQEDSAVYLCASSPQGNQPQHFGDGTRLSIL.

The chain is built from TRBV27 and TRBJ1-3, with 10 bases identical to TRBD1. The DNA end lines up better with TRBJ2-2; the J call may be wrong. The germline gives CDR1 MNHEY, CDR2 SMNVEV (reference sequence). The CDR3 runs 19 residues. CDR3: CASRITRDRGFRNTGELFF. CDR3 nucleotide sequence: TGTGCCAGCAGAATAACCCGGGACAGGGGTTTTCGGAACACCGGGGAGCTGTTTTTT.

V gene TRBV10-3 combines with J gene TRBJ1-1; the D gene is possibly TRBD1 (6 bases). Trimming removed 6 bases at V and 10 bases at J, with 18 bases between. This CDR3 comprises 13 residues. Germline assignment: CDR1 ENHRY and CDR2 SYGVKD. This CDR3 is CAIRPTGGEGAFF. The CDR3 region has the DNA TGTGCCATCAGACCCACGGGGGGCGAAGGAGCTTTCTTT.

This clone has only a few counts. The genes are TRBV6-5 and TRBJ1-3; TRBD1 agrees at 7 bases. Germline V CDR1 and CDR2: MNHEY, SVGAGI. Trimming at V came to 8 bases and at J to 4 bases, leaving 8 bases not matched to a gene. CDR3 length equals 14 residues. The CDR3 is CASWLGGSGNTIYF. The CDR3 nucleotides read TGTGCCAGCTGGCTAGGGGGCTCCGGAAACACCATATATTTT.

The chain employs TRBV29-1 and TRBJ1-2; D gene ambiguous. Germline V gives CDR1 SQVTM, CDR2 ANQGSEA. CDR3 length equals 11 residues. V lost 0 bases to trimming and J lost 5 bases, with 4 bases between them. CDR3 DNA sequence: TGCAGCGTTGAAGAATGGTATGGCTACACCTTC. As protein: CSVEEWYGYTF.

This rearrangement joins TRBV4-1 to TRBJ1-1; tentative D call: TRBD1 (5 bases). CDR1 and CDR2 (germline): MGHRA, YSYEKL. The CDR3 runs to 15 residues. V gave up 0 bases and J gave up 8 bases, with 16 bases separating them. The CDR3 sequence: CASSQETPQGEEAFF. In nucleotides, the CDR3 is TGCGCCAGCAGCCAAGAGACTCCGCAGGGAGAGGAAGCTTTCTTT.

The chain couples TRBV13 to TRBJ1-1; tentatively, D is TRBD1 (6 bases). Per the germline V gene, CDR1 is PRHDT and CDR2 is FYEKMQ (reference sequence). The germline V and J ends were trimmed by 8 bases and 2 bases, with 15 bases remaining between them. This CDR3 comprises 14 residues. The CDR3 coding sequence is TGTGCCAGCTTCTCCAGGGGCCGAAACACTGAAGCTTTCTTT. Amino acid sequence: CASFSRGRNTEAFF. The full variable domain, rest sourced from reference TRBV13 and TRBJ1-1, is AAGVIQSPRHLIKEKRETATLKCYPIPRHDTVYWYQQGPGQDPQFLISFYEKMQSDKGSIPDRFSAQQFSDYHSELNMSSLELGDSALYFCASFSRGRNTEAFFGQGTRLTVV.